This T cell receptor beta chain was retrieved from a study of blood T cells in healthy people across ages. General observations from the study: While age rose, TCR beta diversity per million T cells dropped in a roughly linear way.

The germline V gene has CDR1 SQVTM and CDR2 ANQGSEA. V was trimmed by 7 bases and J by 0 bases, leaving 10 bases between them. The CDR3 length is 13 residues. With a J-beta primer mix and a sample-barcoded 5' primer, a second PCR ran about 6 to 11 cycles. TCRdb reprocessed the 5' RACE reads via MiXCR and lists one record per CDR3 protein. The repertoire holds 270,000 or so distinct CDR3 sequences, with around 27% as singletons. On this clonotype: Antigen unknown.

The sequence was obtained from a woman in her 70s in good health. This chain links TRBV29-1 with TRBJ2-1; no definite D call. The specimen was blood. The CDR3 is CSGARSSYNEQFF. The DNA of the CDR3 is TGCAGCGGTGCACGGAGCTCCTACAATGAGCAGTTCTTC.